This TCR beta chain was recorded in a study of cytomegalovirus exposure and HLA in healthy donors. Nominal health characterized the donors when sampled, though unrecorded immune exposures were likely. Of note for this clone: Its antigen is not identified.

V lost 0 bases and J 0 bases, leaving 10 bases between the germline ends. The CDR3 totals 15 residues. Germline V lookup: CDR1 SGDLS, CDR2 YYNGEE. Study results and caveats: An ancestry cluster, one associated with Asian ancestry, reportedly showed fewer N-insertions than the roughly 700-donor mean in a later analysis. Later on, analysis showed that most CMV-associated TCR beta chains appeared to be HLA-restricted. Cytomegalovirus-associated TCR beta chains were listed, numbering 150 to 200.

This PCR relied on a set of 60 Vbeta primers and 13 Jbeta primers. Data came from immunoSEQ multiplex PCR; TCRdb stores just in-frame clones and leaves some out. The sample lists 150,000 or so clones; about 80% were seen once. Sequencing used PBMCs. The sequence derives from a man aged 40-49 years in good health and CMV-seropositive. The chain couples TRBV9 to TRBJ2-7, with a tentative D call TRBD1 (5 bases). CDR3 in amino acids: CASSVGQGPSYEQYF. The CDR3 nucleotides read TGTGCCAGCAGCGTAGGTCAGGGCCCCTCCTACGAGCAGTACTTC.